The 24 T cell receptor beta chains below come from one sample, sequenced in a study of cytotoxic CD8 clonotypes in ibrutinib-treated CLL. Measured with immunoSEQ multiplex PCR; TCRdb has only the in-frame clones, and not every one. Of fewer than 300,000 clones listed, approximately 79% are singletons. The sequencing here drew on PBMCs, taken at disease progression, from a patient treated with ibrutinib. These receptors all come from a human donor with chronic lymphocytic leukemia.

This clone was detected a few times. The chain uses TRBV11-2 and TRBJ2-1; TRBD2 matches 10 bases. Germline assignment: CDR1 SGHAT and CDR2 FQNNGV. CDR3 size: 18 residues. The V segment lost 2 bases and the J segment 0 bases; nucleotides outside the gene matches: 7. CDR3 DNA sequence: TGTGCCAGCAGCTTAAGGCTTAGCGGGAGGAGCTCCTACAATGAGCAGTTCTTC. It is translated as CASSLRLSGRSSYNEQFF.

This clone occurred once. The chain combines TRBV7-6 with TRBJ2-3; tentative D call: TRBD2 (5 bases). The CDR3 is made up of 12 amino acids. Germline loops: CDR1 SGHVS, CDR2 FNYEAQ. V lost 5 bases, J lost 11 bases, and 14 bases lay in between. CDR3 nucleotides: TGTGCCAGCAGCGCCGGGGAGAGGGTGCAGTATTTT. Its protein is CASSAGERVQYF.

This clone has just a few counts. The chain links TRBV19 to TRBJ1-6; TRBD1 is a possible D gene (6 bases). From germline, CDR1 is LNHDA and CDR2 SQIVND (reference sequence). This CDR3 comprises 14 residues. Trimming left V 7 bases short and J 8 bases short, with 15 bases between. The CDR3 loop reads CASTAQGVYSPLHF. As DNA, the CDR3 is TGTGCCAGTACTGCACAGGGCGTGTATTCACCCCTCCACTTT.

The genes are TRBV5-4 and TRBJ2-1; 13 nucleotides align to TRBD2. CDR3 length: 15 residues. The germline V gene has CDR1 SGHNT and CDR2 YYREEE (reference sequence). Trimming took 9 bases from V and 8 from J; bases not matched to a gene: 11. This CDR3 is CAIGLAGVVPHEQFF. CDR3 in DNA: TGTGCCATCGGACTAGCGGGAGTTGTTCCCCATGAGCAGTTCTTC. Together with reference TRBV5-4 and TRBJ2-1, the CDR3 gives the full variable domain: ETGVTQSPTHLIKTRGQQVTLRCSSQSGHNTVSWYQQALGQGPQFIFQYYREEENGRGNFPPRFSGLQFPNYSSELNVNALELDDSALYLCAIGLAGVVPHEQFFGPGTRLTVL.

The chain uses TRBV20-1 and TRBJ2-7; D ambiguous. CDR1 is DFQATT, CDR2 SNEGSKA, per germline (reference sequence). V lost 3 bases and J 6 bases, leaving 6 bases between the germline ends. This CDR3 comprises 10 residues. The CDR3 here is CSASSPEQYF. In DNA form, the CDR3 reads TGCAGTGCTAGTTCTCCCGAGCAGTACTTC.

CDR3 bases: TGTGCCAGCAGTCTCAATACCGGGACTAGCGGGAGCCGGGGCTACGAGCAGTACTTC. Translating gives CASSLNTGTSGSRGYEQYF. The rearrangement links TRBV28 to TRBJ2-7, with 14 positions matching TRBD2. Per germline, CDR1 MDHEN and CDR2 SYDVKM. V lost 5 bases and J lost 3; bases outside the gene matches: 15. The CDR3 is 19 amino acids.

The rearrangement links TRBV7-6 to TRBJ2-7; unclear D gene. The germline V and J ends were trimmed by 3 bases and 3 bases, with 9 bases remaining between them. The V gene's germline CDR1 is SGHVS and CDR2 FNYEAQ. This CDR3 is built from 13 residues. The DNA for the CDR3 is TGTGCCAGCAGCTTTTTGAACAACTACGAGCAGTACTTC. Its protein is CASSFLNNYEQYF.

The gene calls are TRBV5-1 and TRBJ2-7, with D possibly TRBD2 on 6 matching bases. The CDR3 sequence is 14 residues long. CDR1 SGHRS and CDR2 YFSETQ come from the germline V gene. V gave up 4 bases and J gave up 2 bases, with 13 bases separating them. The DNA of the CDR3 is TGCGCCAGCAGCCCGGGACTCACGGCCTACGAGCAGTACTTC. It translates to CASSPGLTAYEQYF.

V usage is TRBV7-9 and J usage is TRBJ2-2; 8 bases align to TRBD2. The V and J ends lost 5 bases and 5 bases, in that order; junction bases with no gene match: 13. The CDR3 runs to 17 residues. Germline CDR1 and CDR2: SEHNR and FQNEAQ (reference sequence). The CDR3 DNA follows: TGTGCCAGCAGCGATTCCAAGGGACTAGTGGTGACCGGGGAGCTGTTTTTT. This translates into CASSDSKGLVVTGELFF.

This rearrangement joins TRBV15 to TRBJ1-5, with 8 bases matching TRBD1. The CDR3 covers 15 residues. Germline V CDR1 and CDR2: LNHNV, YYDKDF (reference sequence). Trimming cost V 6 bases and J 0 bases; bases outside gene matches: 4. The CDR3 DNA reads TGTGCCACCAGGCCGGACAGGGCTAGCAATCAGCCCCAGCATTTT. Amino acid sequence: CATRPDRASNQPQHF.

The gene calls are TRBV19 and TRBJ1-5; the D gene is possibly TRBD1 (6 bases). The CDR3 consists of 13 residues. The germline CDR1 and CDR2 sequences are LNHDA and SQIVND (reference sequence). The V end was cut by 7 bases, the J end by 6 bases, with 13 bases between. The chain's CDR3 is CASTNRVSQPQHF. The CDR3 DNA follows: TGTGCCAGTACAAACAGGGTTAGTCAGCCCCAGCATTTT. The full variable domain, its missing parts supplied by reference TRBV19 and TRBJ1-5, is DGGITQSPKYLFRKEGQNVTLSCEQNLNHDAMYWYRQDPGQGLRLIYYSQIVNDFQKGDIAEGYSVSREKKESFPLTVTSAQKNPTAFYLCASTNRVSQPQHFGDGTRLSIL.

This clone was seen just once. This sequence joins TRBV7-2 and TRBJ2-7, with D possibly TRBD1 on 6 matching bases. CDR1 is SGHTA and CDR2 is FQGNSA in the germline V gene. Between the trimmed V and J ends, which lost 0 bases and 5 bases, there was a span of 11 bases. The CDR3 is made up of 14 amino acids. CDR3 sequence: CASSLAGTRNEQYF. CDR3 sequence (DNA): TGTGCCAGCAGCTTAGCCGGGACAAGGAACGAGCAGTACTTC.

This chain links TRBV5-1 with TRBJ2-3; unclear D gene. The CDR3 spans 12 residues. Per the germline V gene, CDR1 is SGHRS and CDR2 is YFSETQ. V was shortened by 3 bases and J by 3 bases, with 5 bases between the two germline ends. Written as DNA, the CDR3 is TGCGCCAGCAGCTACGGAACAGATACGCAGTATTTT. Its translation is CASSYGTDTQYF.

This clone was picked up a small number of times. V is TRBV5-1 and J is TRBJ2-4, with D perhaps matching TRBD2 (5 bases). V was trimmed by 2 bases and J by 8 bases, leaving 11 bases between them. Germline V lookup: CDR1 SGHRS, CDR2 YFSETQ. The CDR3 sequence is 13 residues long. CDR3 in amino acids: CASSFGGRDIQYF. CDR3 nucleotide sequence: TGCGCCAGCAGCTTCGGAGGCCGAGACATTCAGTACTTC.

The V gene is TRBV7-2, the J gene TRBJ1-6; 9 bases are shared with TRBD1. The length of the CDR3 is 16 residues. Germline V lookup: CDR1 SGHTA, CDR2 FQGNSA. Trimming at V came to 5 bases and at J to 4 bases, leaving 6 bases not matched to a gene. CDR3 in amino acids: CASSEQGALYNSPLHF. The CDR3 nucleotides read TGTGCCAGCAGCGAACAGGGGGCGCTTTATAATTCACCCCTCCACTTT. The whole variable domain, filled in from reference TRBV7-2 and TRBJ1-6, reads GAGVSQSPSNKVTEKGKDVELRCDPISGHTALYWYRQSLGQGLEFLIYFQGNSAPDKSGLPSDRFSAERTGGSVSTLTIQRTQQEDSAVYLCASSEQGALYNSPLHFGNGTRLTVT.

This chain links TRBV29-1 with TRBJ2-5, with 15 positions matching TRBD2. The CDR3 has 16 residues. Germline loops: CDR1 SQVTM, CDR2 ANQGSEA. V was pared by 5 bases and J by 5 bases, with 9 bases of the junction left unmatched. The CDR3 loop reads CSVTGTSGGSLETQYF. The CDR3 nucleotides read TGCAGCGTTACGGGGACTAGCGGGGGGTCTTTGGAGACCCAGTACTTC.

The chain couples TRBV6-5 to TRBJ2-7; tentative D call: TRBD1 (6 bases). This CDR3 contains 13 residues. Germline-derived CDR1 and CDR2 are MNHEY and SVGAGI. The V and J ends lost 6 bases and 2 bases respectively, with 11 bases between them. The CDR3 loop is CASSRTETYEQYF. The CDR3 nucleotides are TGTGCCAGCAGCCGGACAGAGACCTACGAGCAGTACTTC.

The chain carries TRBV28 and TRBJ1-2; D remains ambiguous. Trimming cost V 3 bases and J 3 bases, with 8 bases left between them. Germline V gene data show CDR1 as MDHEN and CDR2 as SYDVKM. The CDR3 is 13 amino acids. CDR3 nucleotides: TGTGCCAGCAGTTTCCCCGCAGACTATGGCTACACCTTC. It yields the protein CASSFPADYGYTF.

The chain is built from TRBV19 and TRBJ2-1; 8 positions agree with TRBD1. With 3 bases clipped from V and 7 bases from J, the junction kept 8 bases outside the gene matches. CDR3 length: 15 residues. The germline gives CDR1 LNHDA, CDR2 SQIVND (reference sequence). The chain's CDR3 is CASSMDRVGDNEQFF. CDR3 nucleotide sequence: TGTGCCAGTAGTATGGACAGGGTGGGGGATAATGAGCAGTTCTTC.

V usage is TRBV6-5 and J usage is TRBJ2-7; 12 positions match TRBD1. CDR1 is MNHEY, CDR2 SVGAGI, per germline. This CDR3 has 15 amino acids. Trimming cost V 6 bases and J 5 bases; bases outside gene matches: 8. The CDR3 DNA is TGTGCCAGCAGCCGACCCGGGACAGGGGGCAACGAGCAGTACTTC. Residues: CASSRPGTGGNEQYF.

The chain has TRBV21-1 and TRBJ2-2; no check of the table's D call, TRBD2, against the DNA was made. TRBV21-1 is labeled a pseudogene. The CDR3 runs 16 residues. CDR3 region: CASSHGTSGRTGELFF. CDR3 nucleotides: TGTGCCAGCAGCCACGGGACTAGCGGGAGGACCGGGGAGCTGTTTTTT.

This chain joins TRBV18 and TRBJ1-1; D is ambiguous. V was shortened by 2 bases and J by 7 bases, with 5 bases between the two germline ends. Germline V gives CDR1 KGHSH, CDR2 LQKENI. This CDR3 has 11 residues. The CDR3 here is CASSPLGEAFF. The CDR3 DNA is TGTGCCAGCTCACCATTGGGTGAAGCTTTCTTT.

CDR3 DNA sequence: TGTGCCACTCAGGGGTTGGTTGAAGCTTTCTTT. Translating gives CATQGLVEAFF. The genes are TRBV6-5 and TRBJ1-1, with D perhaps TRBD1 (6 bases). The germline CDR1 and CDR2 sequences are MNHEY and SVGAGI. The CDR3 totals 11 residues. V lost 10 bases and J lost 7, with 13 bases in between.

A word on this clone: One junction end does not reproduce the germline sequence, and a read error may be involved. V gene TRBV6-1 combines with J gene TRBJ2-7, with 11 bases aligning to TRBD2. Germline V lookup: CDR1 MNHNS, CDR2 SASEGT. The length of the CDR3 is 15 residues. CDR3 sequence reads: CASSEGTSGPYEQYF. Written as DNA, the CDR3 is TGTGCCAGCAGCGAAGGGACTAGCGGACCCTACGAGCAGTACTTC.